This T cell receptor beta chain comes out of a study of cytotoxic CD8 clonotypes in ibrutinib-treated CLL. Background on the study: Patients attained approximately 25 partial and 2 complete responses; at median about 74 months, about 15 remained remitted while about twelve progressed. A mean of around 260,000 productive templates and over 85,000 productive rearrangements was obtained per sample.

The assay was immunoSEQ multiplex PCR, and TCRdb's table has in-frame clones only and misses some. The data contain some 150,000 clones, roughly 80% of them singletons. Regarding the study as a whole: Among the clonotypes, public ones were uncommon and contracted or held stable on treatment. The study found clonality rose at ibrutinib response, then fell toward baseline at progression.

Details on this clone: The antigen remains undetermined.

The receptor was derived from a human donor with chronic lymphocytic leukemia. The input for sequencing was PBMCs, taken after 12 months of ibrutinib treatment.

CDR3 nucleotides: TGTGCCAGTAGAACAGGGGGAAGCCCCTACGAGCAGTACTTC. It is translated as CASRTGGSPYEQYF. The chain joins TRBV19 to TRBJ2-7; TRBD1 aligns across 8 bases. Germline lookup yields CDR1 LNHDA and CDR2 SQIVND (reference sequence). Trimming at V came to 6 bases and at J to 2 bases, leaving 6 bases not matched to a gene. This CDR3 spans 14 amino acids.